This T cell receptor (beta chain) was recorded in a study of CD4 T cells in relation to SARS-CoV-2 and coronaviruses. The overall study: ViraFEST: approximately nine-day antigen culture of PBMCs, then TCR beta CDR3 sequencing. Of the patients, 7 or 8 were male, a few female, two Hispanic.

As to this clone: What it recognizes is unknown.

10^5 naive or memory CD4+ cells were cultured with CEF peptides for more than nine days. The germline gives CDR1 LGHNA, CDR2 YNFKEQ. The V gene end was trimmed by 2 bases and the J gene end by 4 bases; junction bases not matched to a gene: 9. This CDR3 is 17 amino acids long. The repertoire was sequenced with immunoSEQ multiplex PCR; TCRdb's copy has only in-frame clones and lacks some. Of 36,000 or so clones in the sample, 70% to 85% are singletons; the top ten hold about 2.8%. Study-wide points: The cross-reactivity analysis covered only spike protein, not other viral proteins.

The V call is TRBV4-2, the J call TRBJ2-5, with 11 bases lining up with TRBD1. The clonotype was recovered from an adult with COVID-19. The sequencing sample was made of memory CD4+ T cells from PBMCs, cultured in vitro. In DNA, the CDR3 is TGTGCCAGCAGCCAAAAGGGCCCGGGACAGGGGGGAGAGACCCAGTACTTC. As protein: CASSQKGPGQGGETQYF.